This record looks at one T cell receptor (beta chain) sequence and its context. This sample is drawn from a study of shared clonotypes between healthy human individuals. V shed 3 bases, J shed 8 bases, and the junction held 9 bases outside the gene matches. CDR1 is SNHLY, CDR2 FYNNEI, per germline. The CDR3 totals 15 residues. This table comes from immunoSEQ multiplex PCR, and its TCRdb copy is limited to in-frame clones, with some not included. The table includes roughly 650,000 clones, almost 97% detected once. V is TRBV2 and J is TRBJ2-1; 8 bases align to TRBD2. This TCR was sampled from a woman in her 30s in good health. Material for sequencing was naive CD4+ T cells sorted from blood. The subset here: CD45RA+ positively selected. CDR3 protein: CASSDPSGRGDEQFF. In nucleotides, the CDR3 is TGTGCCAGCAGTGACCCCAGCGGGAGAGGAGATGAGCAGTTCTTC.